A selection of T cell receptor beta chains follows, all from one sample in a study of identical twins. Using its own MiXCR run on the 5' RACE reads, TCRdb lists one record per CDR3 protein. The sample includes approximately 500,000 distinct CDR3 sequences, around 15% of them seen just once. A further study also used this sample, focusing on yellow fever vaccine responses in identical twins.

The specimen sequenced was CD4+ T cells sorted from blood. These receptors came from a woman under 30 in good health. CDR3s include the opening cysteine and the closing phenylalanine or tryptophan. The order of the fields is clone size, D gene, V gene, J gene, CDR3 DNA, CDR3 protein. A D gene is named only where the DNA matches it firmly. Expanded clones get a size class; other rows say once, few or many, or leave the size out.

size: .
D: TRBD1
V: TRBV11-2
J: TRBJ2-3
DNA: TGTGCCAGCAGCTTAGATAATACAGGGGAAAGCACAGATACGCAGTATTTT
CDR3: CASSLDNTGESTDTQYF

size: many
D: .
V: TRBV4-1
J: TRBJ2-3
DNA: TGCGCCAGCAGCTTTCAAGGACAGAGCACAGATACGCAGTATTTT
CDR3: CASSFQGQSTDTQYF

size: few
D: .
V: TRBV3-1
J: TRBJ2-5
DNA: TGTGCCAGCAGCCAAGTCGTCGGGGCCCAAGAGACCCAGTACTTC
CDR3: CASSQVVGAQETQYF

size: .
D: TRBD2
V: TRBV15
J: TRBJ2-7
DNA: TGTGCCACCAGCAGAGCCGGGACTAGCGGGAGAAACTACGAGCAGTACTTC
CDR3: CATSRAGTSGRNYEQYF

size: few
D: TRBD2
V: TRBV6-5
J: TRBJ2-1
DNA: TGTGCCAGCAGTTACCACAGATCGGGGGGACTCGATGAGCAGTTCTTC
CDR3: CASSYHRSGGLDEQFF

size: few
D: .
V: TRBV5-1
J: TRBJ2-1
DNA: TGCGCCAGCAGCCGAACAGGGGAGGCCTACAATGAGCAGTTCTTC
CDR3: CASSRTGEAYNEQFF

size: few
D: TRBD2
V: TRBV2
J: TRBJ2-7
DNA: TGTGCCAGCAGCAAAACCTTAGCGGGAGATACATACGAGCAGTACTTC
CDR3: CASSKTLAGDTYEQYF

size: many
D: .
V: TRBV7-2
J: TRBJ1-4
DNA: TGTGCCAGCAGCCCCTGGTTGGGCGAAAAACTGTTTTTT
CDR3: CASSPWLGEKLFF

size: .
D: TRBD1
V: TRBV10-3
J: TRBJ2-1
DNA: TGTGCCATCAGACCTATCGACAGGGGCAATGAGCAGTTCTTC
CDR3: CAIRPIDRGNEQFF

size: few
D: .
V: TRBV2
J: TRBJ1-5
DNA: TGTGCCAGCAGTGAAGCGGACCAATTCACCAACCCAAGGCCCCAGCATTTT
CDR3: CASSEADQFTNPRPQHF

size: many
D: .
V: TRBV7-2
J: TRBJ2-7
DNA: TGTGCCAGCAGCTTAGACTCAGTGTCGACCTACGAGCAGTACTTC
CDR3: CASSLDSVSTYEQYF

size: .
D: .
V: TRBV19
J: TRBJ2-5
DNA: TGTGCCAGTAGTATAGGGACTCCGGCTATGGAGACCCAGTACTTC
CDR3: CASSIGTPAMETQYF

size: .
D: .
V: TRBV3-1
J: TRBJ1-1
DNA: TGTGCCAGCAGCCAAGTACCAGGGTCAGGGAACACTGAAGCTTTCTTT
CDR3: CASSQVPGSGNTEAFF

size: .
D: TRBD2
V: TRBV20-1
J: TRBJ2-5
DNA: TGCAGTGCTTTACTAGCGGAAGTAGGGAAGACCCAGTACTTC
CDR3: CSALLAEVGKTQYF

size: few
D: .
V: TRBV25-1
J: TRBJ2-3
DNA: TGTGCCAGCAGTGAGGCCAGGTTGTCAGATACGCAGTATTTT
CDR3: CASSEARLSDTQYF

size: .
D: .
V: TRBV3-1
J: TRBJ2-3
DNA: TGTGCCAGCAGCCAAAACCCCGGGAGTAGAGATACGCAGTATTTT
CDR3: CASSQNPGSRDTQYF

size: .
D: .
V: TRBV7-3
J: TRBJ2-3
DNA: TGTGCCAGAGGGGCAGGCTATACGCAGTATTTT
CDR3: CARGAGYTQYF

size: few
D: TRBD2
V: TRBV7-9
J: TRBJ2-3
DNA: TGTGCCAGCAGCTTAGTGGCTAGCGGTAGGGATACGCAGTATTTT
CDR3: CASSLVASGRDTQYF

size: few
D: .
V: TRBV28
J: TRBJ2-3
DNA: TGTGCCACCTACTCCACGTTAGTGTCGGCCTACACAGATACGCAGTATTTT
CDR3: CATYSTLVSAYTDTQYF

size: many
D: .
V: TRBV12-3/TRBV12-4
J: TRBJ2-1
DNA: TGTGCCAGCAGGAGGACATCCGGTACCACTTACAATGAGCAGTTCTTC
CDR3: CASRRTSGTTYNEQFF

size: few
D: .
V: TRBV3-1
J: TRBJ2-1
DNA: TGTGCCAGCAGCCAAGGTGCCCATGAGCAGTTCTTC
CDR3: CASSQGAHEQFF

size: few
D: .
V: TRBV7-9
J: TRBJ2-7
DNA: TGTGCCAGCAGCTTAGAACAGGGCTTGAGCGAGCAGTACTTC
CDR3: CASSLEQGLSEQYF

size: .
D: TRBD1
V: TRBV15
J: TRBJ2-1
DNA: TGTGCCACCAGCAGAGTGACAGGGGCCGTCATCCCCAACGATGAGCAGTTCTTC
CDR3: CATSRVTGAVIPNDEQFF

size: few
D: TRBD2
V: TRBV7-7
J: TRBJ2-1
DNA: TGTGCCAGCAGCTACCCGACTAGCGGGGGGGCGGGTAATGAGCAGTTCTTC
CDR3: CASSYPTSGGAGNEQFF

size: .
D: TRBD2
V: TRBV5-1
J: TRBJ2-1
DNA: TGCGCCAGCAGCAAAAACCAGGGACTAGCGGGGGGGCCTAGCTCCTACAATGAGCAGTTCTTC
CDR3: CASSKNQGLAGGPSSYNEQFF

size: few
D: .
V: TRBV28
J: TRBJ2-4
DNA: TGTGCCAGCAGTTTACGGCTAACAACGGGAAACATTCAGTACTTC
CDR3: CASSLRLTTGNIQYF

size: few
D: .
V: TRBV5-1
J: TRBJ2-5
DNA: TGCGCCAGCGGACGGGCCCCGCGAGAGACCCAGTACTTC
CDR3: CASGRAPRETQYF

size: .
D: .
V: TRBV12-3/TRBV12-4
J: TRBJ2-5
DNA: TGTGCCAGCAGTTTTACCAAAGAGACCCAGTACTTC
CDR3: CASSFTKETQYF

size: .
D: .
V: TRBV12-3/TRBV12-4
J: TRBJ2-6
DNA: TGTGCCAGCAGTTTAATGGTAGCCCCTGGGGCCAACGTCCTGACTTTC
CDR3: CASSLMVAPGANVLTF

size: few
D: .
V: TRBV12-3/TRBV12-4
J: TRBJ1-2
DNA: TGTGCCAGCAGTTATCTCCACTATGGCTACACCTTC
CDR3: CASSYLHYGYTF

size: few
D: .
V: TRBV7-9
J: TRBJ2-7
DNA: TGTGCCAGCAGCTTAGGGACGGCCAGCTCCTACGAGCAGTACTTC
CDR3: CASSLGTASSYEQYF

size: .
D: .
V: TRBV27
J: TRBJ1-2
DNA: TGTGCCAGCAGTTTATACGGGGCCAGCGACTATGGCTACACCTTC
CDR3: CASSLYGASDYGYTF

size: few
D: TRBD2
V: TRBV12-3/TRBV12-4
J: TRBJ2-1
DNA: TGTGCCAGCAGGGGTTCGGCGGGAGGGCGAGGGGAGCAGTTCTTC
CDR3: CASRGSAGGRGEQFF

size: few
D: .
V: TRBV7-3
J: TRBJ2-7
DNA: TGTGCCAGCAGCTTACAACCTGAGTACGAGCAGTACTTC
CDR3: CASSLQPEYEQYF

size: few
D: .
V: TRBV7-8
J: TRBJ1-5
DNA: TGTGCCAGCAGCCTGGATAGGTTCAATCAGCCCCAGCATTTT
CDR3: CASSLDRFNQPQHF

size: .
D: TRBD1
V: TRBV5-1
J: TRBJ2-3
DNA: TGCGCCAGCAGTAGTGGGACAGGGATTAAGAAGGGCCTGAGCACAGATACGCAGTATTTT
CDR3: CASSSGTGIKKGLSTDTQYF

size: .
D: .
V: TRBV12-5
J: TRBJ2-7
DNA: TGTGCTAGTGCCCCCTTAGACAGAGGAAGGGAGCAGTACTTC
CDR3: CASAPLDRGREQYF

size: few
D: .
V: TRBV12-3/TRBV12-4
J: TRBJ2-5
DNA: TGTGCCAGCGCCCCCTGCGGGAGTGATCAGGGGGGCCAGTACTTC
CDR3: CASAPCGSDQGGQYF

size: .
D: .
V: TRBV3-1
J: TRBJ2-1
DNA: TGTGCCAGCAGCCAAGATACAGGCCCCATGGGTGAGCAGTTCTTC
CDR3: CASSQDTGPMGEQFF

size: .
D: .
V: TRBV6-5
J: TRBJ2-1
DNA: TGTGCCAGCAGTTACTCGCGGGATATCGGTGAGCAGTTCTTC
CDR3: CASSYSRDIGEQFF

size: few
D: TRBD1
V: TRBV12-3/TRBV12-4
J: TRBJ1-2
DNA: TGTGCCAGCAGTTGGTCACGACAGGGAATCTATGGCTACACCTTC
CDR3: CASSWSRQGIYGYTF

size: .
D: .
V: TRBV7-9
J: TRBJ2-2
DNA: TGTGCCAGCAGCTTCCCCGGGACACCGATCACCGGGGAGCTGTTTTTT
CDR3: CASSFPGTPITGELFF

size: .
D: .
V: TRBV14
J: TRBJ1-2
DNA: TGTGCCAGCAGCCAAGGCATGGGCTACACCTTC
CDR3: CASSQGMGYTF